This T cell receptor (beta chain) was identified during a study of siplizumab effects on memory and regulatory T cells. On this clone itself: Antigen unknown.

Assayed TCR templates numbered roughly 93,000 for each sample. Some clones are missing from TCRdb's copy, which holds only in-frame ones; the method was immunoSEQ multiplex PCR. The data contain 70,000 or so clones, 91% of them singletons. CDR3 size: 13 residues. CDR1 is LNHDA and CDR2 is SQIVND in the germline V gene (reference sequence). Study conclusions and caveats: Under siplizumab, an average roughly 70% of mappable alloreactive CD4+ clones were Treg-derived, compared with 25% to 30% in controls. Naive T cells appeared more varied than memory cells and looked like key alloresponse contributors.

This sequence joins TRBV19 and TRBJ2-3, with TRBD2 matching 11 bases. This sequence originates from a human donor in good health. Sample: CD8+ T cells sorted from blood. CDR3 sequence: CVSSGRSADTQYF. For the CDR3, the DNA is TGTGTGTCTAGCGGGAGGTCCGCAGATACGCAGTATTTT.